Here is one T cell receptor (beta chain) with its context. The target antigen is unknown. The V end lost 4 bases, the J end lost 1 base, and 5 bases lay between the germline ends. The CDR3 has 13 amino acids. Germline CDR1 reads SGHDT; CDR2 reads YYEEEE. The record originates from a study of metastatic and nonmetastatic thyroid tumors. Until they underwent thyroid surgery, no patient had received any treatment. Using MiXCR, TCRdb reanalyzed the PCR reads. The sample includes tens of thousands of clones, roughly 12% seen only once; the top ten take about 11%. Whole-study results and caveats: Versus benign nodules, malignant thyroid tumors reportedly had significantly higher TCR beta diversity, in blood and tumor.

The sequenced material came from blood. V and J are TRBV5-6 and TRBJ2-2; D is unclear. The TCR originated in a female donor with papillary thyroid cancer or a benign thyroid nodule (not recorded which). Some clones in this sample may be carry-over from other donors' samples. CDR3 loop: CASSPRNTGELFF. DNA for the CDR3: TGTGCCAGCAGCCCCCGGAACACCGGGGAGCTGTTTTTT.